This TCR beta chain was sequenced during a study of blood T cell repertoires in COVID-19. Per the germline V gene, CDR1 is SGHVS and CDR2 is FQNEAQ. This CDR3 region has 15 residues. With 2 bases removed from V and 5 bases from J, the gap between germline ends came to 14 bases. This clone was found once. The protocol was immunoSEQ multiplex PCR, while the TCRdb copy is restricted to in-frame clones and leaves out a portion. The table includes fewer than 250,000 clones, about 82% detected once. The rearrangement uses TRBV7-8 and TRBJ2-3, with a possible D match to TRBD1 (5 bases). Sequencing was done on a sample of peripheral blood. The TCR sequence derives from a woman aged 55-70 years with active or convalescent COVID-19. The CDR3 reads CASSLLTARGDTQYF. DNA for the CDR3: TGTGCCAGCAGCTTACTTACGGCAAGGGGAGATACGCAGTATTTT.